Described below is a single TCR beta chain sequence and its context. Its antigen remains unknown. The data stem from a study of cytomegalovirus exposure and HLA in healthy donors. Notes on the study in general: Sequencing depth across donors, presence/absence analyses assumed, was roughly uniform.

Trimming removed 4 bases at V and 1 base at J, with 13 bases between. The CDR3 covers 15 residues. Germline CDR1 is LGHNA and CDR2 is YNFKEQ. PCR primers comprised 60 Vbeta and 13 Jbeta primers. Sequencing was performed with immunoSEQ multiplex PCR; in TCRdb, only in-frame clones are kept and a portion is missing. The sample shows about 180,000 clones, 75% to 85% of them seen only once. The J gene is TRBJ1-1, the V gene TRBV4-2; D is undetermined. The sequenced sample consisted of PBMCs. The TCR sequence derives from a woman between 55 and 75 years old in good health and CMV-seropositive. CDR3 DNA sequence: TGTGCCAGCAGCCTAGGTGCGGGCGGGAACACTGAAGCTTTCTTT. Amino acid sequence: CASSLGAGGNTEAFF.